A selection of T cell receptor beta chains follows, all from one sample in a study of T cell changes during pregnancy in multiple sclerosis. Sequencing was performed with immunoSEQ multiplex PCR; in TCRdb, only in-frame clones are kept and a portion is missing. The table shows some 48,000 clones, with about 93% occurring only once. The sequencing used CD4+ T cells from peripheral blood mononuclear cells, collected after pregnancy. Receptor source: a female donor in good health, enrolled as a control in a pregnancy study. CDR3s include the opening cysteine and the closing phenylalanine or tryptophan. Fields, in order: V gene, J gene, clone size, D gene, CDR3 protein, CDR3 DNA. The D gene is left open where the match is weak. Some rows have no size entry. The others give once, few or many, or a class for an expanded clone.

TRBV5-1,TRBJ1-5,.,TRBD1,CASSVGQGAYQPQHF,TGCGCCAGCAGTGTAGGACAGGGGGCTTATCAGCCCCAGCATTTT
TRBV5-1,TRBJ2-1,.,TRBD2,CASSSGTSGFYNEQFF,TGCGCCAGCAGCTCAGGGACTAGCGGTTTCTACAATGAGCAGTTCTTC
TRBV6-5,TRBJ1-1,.,TRBD1,CASSYGTVQATEAFF,TGTGCCAGCAGTTACGGGACAGTCCAGGCCACTGAAGCTTTCTTT
TRBV28,TRBJ2-1,.,TRBD2,CASSLTSGRRNEQFF,TGTGCCAGCAGTTTGACTAGCGGGAGACGGAATGAGCAGTTCTTC
TRBV7-9,TRBJ2-1,.,.,CASSLDRDTPYNEQFF,TGTGCCAGCAGCTTAGACCGGGACACTCCCTACAATGAGCAGTTCTTC
TRBV5-1,TRBJ2-6,.,.,CASRKEVSSGANVLTF,TGCGCCAGCAGGAAGGAGGTTTCCTCTGGGGCCAACGTCCTGACTTTC
TRBV4-2,TRBJ2-1,.,TRBD2,CASSQVSGTKYNEQFF,TGTGCCAGCAGCCAAGTTTCCGGGACTAAATACAATGAGCAGTTCTTC
TRBV5-5,TRBJ1-2,.,.,CASSLDTSNYGYTF,TGTGCCAGCAGCTTGGACACATCTAACTATGGCTACACCTTC
TRBV19,TRBJ2-1,.,.,CASSIDRNYNEQFF,TGTGCCAGTAGTATTGACAGAAATTACAATGAGCAGTTCTTC
TRBV5-8,TRBJ2-3,.,TRBD1,CAGGPRTGQRGTQYF,TGTGCCGGTGGACCCCGGACAGGGCAAAGGGGTACGCAGTATTTT
TRBV2,TRBJ1-1,.,.,CASGREGGVEAFF,TGTGCCAGCGGTAGGGAGGGAGGCGTTGAAGCTTTCTTT
TRBV21-1,TRBJ2-1,once,.,CASSKPGTGTEEYNEQFF,TGTGCCAGCAGCAAACCCGGCACCGGGACAGAAGAATACAATGAGCAGTTCTTC
TRBV9,TRBJ2-5,.,.,CASSVGQKKETQYF,TGTGCCAGCAGCGTTGGACAGAAGAAAGAGACCCAGTACTTC
TRBV19,TRBJ1-3,once,TRBD1,CASSIDRWDSSGNTIYF,TGTGCCAGTAGTATAGATAGGTGGGACAGCTCTGGAAACACCATATATTTT
TRBV6-5,TRBJ1-5,.,TRBD1,CASSSRTGGNQPQHF,TGTGCCAGCAGTTCTCGGACAGGGGGCAATCAGCCCCAGCATTTT
TRBV27,TRBJ2-1,.,TRBD1,CASSFLDRVPNDEQFF,TGTGCCAGCAGTTTCTTGGACAGGGTCCCTAACGATGAGCAGTTCTTC
TRBV19,TRBJ2-3,.,TRBD1,CASSIEGQGTDTQYF,TGTGCCAGTAGTATTGAGGGACAGGGAACAGATACGCAGTATTTT
TRBV11-2,TRBJ2-3,.,.,CASSPVTDTQYF,TGTGCCAGCAGCCCCGTCACAGATACGCAGTATTTT
TRBV4-1,TRBJ1-5,.,.,CASSQDGGIGNQPQHF,TGCGCCAGCAGCCAAGATGGAGGGATAGGCAATCAGCCCCAGCATTTT
TRBV7-9,TRBJ2-1,.,.,CASSNQGFGEQFF,TGTGCCAGCAGCAACCAGGGATTCGGCGAGCAGTTCTTC
TRBV6-1,TRBJ1-2,.,.,CASSELQGWSGYTF,TGTGCCAGCAGTGAACTCCAGGGATGGTCTGGCTACACCTTC
TRBV27,TRBJ2-3,.,TRBD1,CASSLTRLPRDRDTDTQYF,TGTGCCAGCAGTTTAACTAGACTCCCCCGGGACAGGGACACAGATACGCAGTATTTT
TRBV4-2,TRBJ1-4,few,.,CASSQDSKAGGGELFF,TGTGCCAGCAGCCAAGATAGTAAGGCAGGCGGAGGGGAACTGTTTTTT